The 9 T cell receptor beta chains listed next were all sequenced from one sample in a study of Graves' ophthalmopathy and Graves' hyperthyroidism. Amplification of TCR beta CDR3 regions used RNA transcripts. RT-PCR was first run with HTBI primers, then multiplex PCR in a second round. TCRdb reanalysed the multiplex PCR reads using MiXCR and keeps one entry per CDR3 protein. There are 580,000 or so distinct CDR3 sequences in the sample; roughly 40% occur only once, and about 4% lies in the top ten. Sequenced: peripheral blood or thyroid tissue (not recorded which). The receptors were sampled from an adult man with Graves' hyperthyroidism.

This clonotype is a singleton in its sample. A read error may explain this, as a much larger clone is one base away. V and J are TRBV25-1 and TRBJ2-7, with 8 bases that match TRBD2. The CDR3 totals 18 residues. Per the germline V gene, CDR1 is MGHDK and CDR2 is SYGVNS. CDR3 nucleotide sequence: TGTGCCAACAGTTTACGAGGCGGATCCGGACTAGCCAACTACGAGCAGTACTTC. Residues: CANSLRGGSGLANYEQYF.

In this sample, this clonotype turned up many times. The chain combines TRBV4-1 with TRBJ1-5; tentative D call: TRBD1 (6 bases). Germline V gives CDR1 MGHRA, CDR2 YSYEKL. There are 15 residues in the CDR3. Between the trimmed V and J ends, which lost 0 bases and 4 bases, there was a span of 10 bases. For the CDR3, the DNA is TGCGCCAGCAGCCAAGAAACAGGGAGAAATCAGCCCCAGCATTTT. It encodes CASSQETGRNQPQHF.

The chain links TRBV10-3 to TRBJ2-7, with 13 bases that match TRBD2. J lost 3 bases, V lost 6 bases, and 5 bases had no gene match. Per germline, CDR1 ENHRY and CDR2 SYGVKD. This CDR3 comprises 15 residues. This chain's CDR3 is CAIRGGTSGIYEQYF. CDR3 nucleotide sequence: TGTGCCATCAGGGGGGGGACTAGCGGGATCTACGAGCAGTACTTC.

This clonotype turned up a few times. V is TRBV28 and J is TRBJ1-2, with 8 positions matching TRBD1. The CDR3 loop spans 15 amino acids. The junction had 12 bases not matched to a gene; V was cut back by 8 bases and J by 4 bases. Germline V gives CDR1 MDHEN, CDR2 SYDVKM. CDR3 in amino acids: CASGLRTGTSYGYTF. For the CDR3, the DNA is TGTGCCAGCGGTCTCCGGACAGGGACGAGCTATGGCTACACCTTC.

Remarks on this clonotype: The junction departs from the called germline gene at one end, perhaps through a read error. V and J are TRBV5-5 and TRBJ2-7; D is unclear. The CDR3 loop spans 13 amino acids. Germline V gene data show CDR1 as SGHKS and CDR2 as YYEKEE (reference sequence). The CDR3 region is CASSLDTSYKQYF. As DNA, the CDR3 is TGTGCCAGCAGCTTAGACACCTCCTACAAGCAGTACTTC.

At least ten counts were recorded for this clonotype. This sequence joins TRBV29-1 and TRBJ1-2; TRBD1 aligns across 9 bases. Germline V gene lookup returns CDR1 SQVTM and CDR2 ANQGSEA. The CDR3 sequence is 12 residues long. V trimming: 7 bases; J trimming: 4 bases; junction bases outside the gene matches: 4. The CDR3 bases are TGCAGCGAGAAGACAGGGGGCTATGGCTACACCTTC. Its protein product is CSEKTGGYGYTF.

The chain joins TRBV9 to TRBJ2-3, with D unresolved. Trimming took off 0 bases at V and 2 bases at J, with 13 bases between the two ends. This CDR3 has 16 residues. Germline loops: CDR1 SGDLS, CDR2 YYNGEE. CDR3 coding DNA: TGTGCCAGCAGCGTAGCTTGGCAGGCTACCACAGATACGCAGTATTTT. Translating it yields CASSVAWQATTDTQYF.

As to this clonotype: A clone one base away is much larger, so this may be a read error. The chain joins TRBV6-6 to TRBJ1-4, with a tentative D call TRBD1 (6 bases). Germline V gives CDR1 MNHNY, CDR2 SVGAGI (reference sequence). The CDR3 length is 15 residues. In DNA form, the CDR3 reads TGTGCCGGCAGTGAGGTCAGGGGCTGGGATGAAAAACTGTTTTTT. Its translation: CAGSEVRGWDEKLFF.

V is TRBV5-8 and J is TRBJ2-3; 7 bases are shared with TRBD2. This CDR3 spans 16 amino acids. The junction had 12 bases not matched to a gene; V was cut back by 4 bases and J by 4 bases. Germline CDR1 reads SGHTS; CDR2 reads YDEGEE. Here the CDR3 reads CASSVREAAGADTQYF. The CDR3 DNA is TGTGCCAGCAGCGTGAGAGAAGCGGCGGGAGCAGATACGCAGTATTTT. The full variable domain, completed using reference TRBV5-8 and TRBJ2-3, is EAGVTQSPTHLIKTRGQQATLRCSPISGHTSVYWYQQALGLGLQFLLWYDEGEERNRGNFPPRFSGRQFPNYSSELNVNALELEDSALYLCASSVREAAGADTQYFGPGTRLTVL.